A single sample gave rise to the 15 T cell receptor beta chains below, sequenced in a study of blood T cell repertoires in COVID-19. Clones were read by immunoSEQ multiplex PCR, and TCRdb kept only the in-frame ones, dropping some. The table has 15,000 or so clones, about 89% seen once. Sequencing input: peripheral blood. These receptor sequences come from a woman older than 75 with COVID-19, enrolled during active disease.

This CDR3 is CASSQLAGGPVGEQFF. CDR3 nucleotide sequence: TGTGCCAGCAGCCAGCTGGCGGGAGGGCCCGTGGGTGAGCAGTTCTTC. V gene TRBV4-2 combines with J gene TRBJ2-1, with TRBD2 matching 9 bases. V dropped 3 bases and J dropped 9; count of bases not matched to a gene: 12. CDR3 length: 16 amino acids. CDR1 is LGHNA, CDR2 YNFKEQ, per germline.

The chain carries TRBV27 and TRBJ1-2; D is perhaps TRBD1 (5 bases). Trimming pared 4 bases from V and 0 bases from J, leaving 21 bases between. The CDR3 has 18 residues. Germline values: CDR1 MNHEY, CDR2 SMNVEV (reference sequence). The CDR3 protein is CASSSPAQGGPANYGYTF. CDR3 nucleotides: TGTGCCAGCAGTTCCCCGGCCCAGGGAGGGCCCGCTAACTATGGCTACACCTTC.

The CDR3 DNA follows: TGTGCCAGCAGCGTAGGAGGGCAGGGGGCGAGAGGCTACACCTTC. It codes for CASSVGGQGARGYTF. The chain combines TRBV9 with TRBJ1-2, with TRBD1 matching 8 bases. CDR3 size: 15 residues. The J segment lost 8 bases and the V segment lost 0 bases, leaving 9 bases of the junction unmatched. The germline V gene has CDR1 SGDLS and CDR2 YYNGEE.

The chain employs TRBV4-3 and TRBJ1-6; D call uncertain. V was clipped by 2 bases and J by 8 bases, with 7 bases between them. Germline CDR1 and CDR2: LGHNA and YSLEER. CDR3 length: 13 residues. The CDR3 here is CASSQRRDSPLHF. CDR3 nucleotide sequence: TGCGCCAGCAGCCAACGCCGGGATTCACCCCTCCACTTT.

CDR3 residues: CASSSSGETDNEQFF. DNA of the CDR3: TGTGCCAGCAGCAGCTCGGGCGAGACAGACAATGAGCAGTTCTTC. The rearrangement links TRBV7-2 to TRBJ2-1, with a possible D match to TRBD1 (5 bases). CDR1 and CDR2 (germline): SGHTA, FQGNSA. V lost 5 bases, J lost 5 bases, and 16 bases lay in between. The CDR3 extends over 15 amino acids. Full variable domain (missing parts from reference TRBV7-2 and TRBJ2-1): GAGVSQSPSNKVTEKGKDVELRCDPISGHTALYWYRQSLGQGLEFLIYFQGNSAPDKSGLPSDRFSAERTGGSVSTLTIQRTQQEDSAVYLCASSSSGETDNEQFFGPGTRLTVL.

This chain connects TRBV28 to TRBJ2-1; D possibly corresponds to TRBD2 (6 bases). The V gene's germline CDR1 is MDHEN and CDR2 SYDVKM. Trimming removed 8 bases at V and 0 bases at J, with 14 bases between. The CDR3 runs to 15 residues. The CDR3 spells CASGPGLSSYNEQFF. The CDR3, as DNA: TGTGCCAGCGGACCGGGACTGAGCTCCTACAATGAGCAGTTCTTC.

The CDR3 loop is CASSRLGGEQFF. The CDR3 DNA sequence: TGTGCCAGCAGCCGTTTGGGGGGTGAGCAGTTCTTC. The rearrangement links TRBV2 to TRBJ2-1; maybe TRBD2 (6 bases). The CDR3 spans 12 residues. Trimming cost V 6 bases and J 9 bases, with 12 bases left between them. Germline V gives CDR1 SNHLY, CDR2 FYNNEI.

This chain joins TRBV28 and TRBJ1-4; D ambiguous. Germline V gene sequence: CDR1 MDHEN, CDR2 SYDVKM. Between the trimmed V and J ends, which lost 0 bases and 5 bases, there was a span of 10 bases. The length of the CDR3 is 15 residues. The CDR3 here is CASSLWGRENEKLFF. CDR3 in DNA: TGTGCCAGCAGTTTATGGGGTAGGGAGAATGAAAAACTGTTTTTT.

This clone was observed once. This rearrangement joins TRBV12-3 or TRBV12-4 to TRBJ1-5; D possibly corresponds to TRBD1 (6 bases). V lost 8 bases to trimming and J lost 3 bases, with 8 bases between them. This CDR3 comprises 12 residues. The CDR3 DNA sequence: TGTGCCAGCGGACAGATCAATCAGCCCCAGCATTTT. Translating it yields CASGQINQPQHF.

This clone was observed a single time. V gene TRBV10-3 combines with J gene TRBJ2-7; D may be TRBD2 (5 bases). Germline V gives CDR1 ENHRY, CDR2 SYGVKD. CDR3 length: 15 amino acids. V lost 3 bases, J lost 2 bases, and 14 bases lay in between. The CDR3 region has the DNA TGTGCCATCAGTGAAATAATGAGCGGAGCCTACGAGCAGTACTTC. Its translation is CAISEIMSGAYEQYF.

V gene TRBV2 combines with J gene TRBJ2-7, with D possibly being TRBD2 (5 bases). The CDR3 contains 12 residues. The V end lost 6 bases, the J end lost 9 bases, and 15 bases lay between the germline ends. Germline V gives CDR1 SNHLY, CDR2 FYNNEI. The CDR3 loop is CASSPGNLPQYF. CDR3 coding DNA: TGTGCCAGCAGCCCCGGGAATCTTCCGCAGTACTTC.

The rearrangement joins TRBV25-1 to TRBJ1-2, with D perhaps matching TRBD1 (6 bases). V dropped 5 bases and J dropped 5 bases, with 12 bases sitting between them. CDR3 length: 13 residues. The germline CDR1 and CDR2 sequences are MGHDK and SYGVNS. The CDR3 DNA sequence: TGTGCCAGCAGTACAGGGTTTGGGTATGGCTACACCTTC. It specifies CASSTGFGYGYTF.

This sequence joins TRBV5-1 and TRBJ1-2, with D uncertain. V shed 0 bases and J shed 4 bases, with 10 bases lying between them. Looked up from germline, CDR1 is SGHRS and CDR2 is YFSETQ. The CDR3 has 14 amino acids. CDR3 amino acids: CASSLDWESYGYTF. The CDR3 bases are TGCGCCAGCAGCTTGGATTGGGAGAGCTATGGCTACACCTTC.

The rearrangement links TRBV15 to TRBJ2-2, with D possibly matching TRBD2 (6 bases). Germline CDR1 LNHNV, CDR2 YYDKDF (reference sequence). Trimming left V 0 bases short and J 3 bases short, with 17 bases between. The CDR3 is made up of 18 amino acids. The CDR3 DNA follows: TGTGCCACCAGCAGAGATAAGGCCGGAGGGCCCGACACCGGGGAGCTGTTTTTT. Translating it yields CATSRDKAGGPDTGELFF.

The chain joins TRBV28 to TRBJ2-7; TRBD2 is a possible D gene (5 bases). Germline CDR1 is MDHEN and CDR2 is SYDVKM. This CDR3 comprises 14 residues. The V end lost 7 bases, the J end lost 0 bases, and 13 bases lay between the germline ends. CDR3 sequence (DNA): TGTGCCAGCACGATAGCGCGCAGCTCCTACGAGCAGTACTTC. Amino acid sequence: CASTIARSSYEQYF.